This T cell receptor beta chain is from a study of T-cell memory formation after mild COVID-19. Points from the study as a whole: Clones that contracted from day 15 to 85 had balanced CD4/CD8; later expanders were CD4+ biased. Several responding clones turned up in pre-infection memory, indicating that cross-reactive memory may have taken part. The study found contracting CD4+ clones mainly in CM and EM and contracting CD8+ clones in EMRA.

The CDR3 runs 13 residues. The V and J ends lost 1 base and 2 bases respectively, with 7 bases between them. Germline lookup yields CDR1 SGHKS and CDR2 YYEKEE (reference sequence). This clonotype was seen at least ten times. What it binds is not known. In TCRdb, the 5' RACE reads were re-called with MiXCR into one record per CDR3 protein. The repertoire has about 110,000 distinct CDR3 sequences, 9.5% to 15% of them found once; the top ten carry under 30%. The rearrangement links TRBV5-5 to TRBJ2-7, with D possibly TRBD1 on 6 matching bases. The receptor comes from an adult woman who had mild COVID-19 (a few samples of this study predate the infection). Cell type and time point are not known. Sequenced input: PBMCs or a T cell subset sorted from them (not recorded which). The CDR3 coding sequence is TGTGCCAGCAGCTTGTGGACAGCCTACGAGCAGTACTTC. Its translation: CASSLWTAYEQYF.